Shown below are 12 T cell receptor beta chains from a single sample sequenced in a study of siplizumab effects on memory and regulatory T cells. TCRdb keeps only in-frame clones here, not all; method: immunoSEQ multiplex PCR. The data hold some 100,000 clones, with under 95% observed a single time. The sequenced sample consisted of Tregs sorted from blood. The receptors were sampled from a human donor in good health.

This clone was found once. The V gene is TRBV7-3, the J gene TRBJ2-1; 9 bases align to TRBD2. CDR1 and CDR2 from the germline V gene are SGHTA and FQGTGA. With V trimmed by 4 bases and J by 5 bases, 0 bases remained unmatched. The CDR3 consists of 13 residues. The CDR3 loop reads CASSSSGNNEQFF. The CDR3 nucleotides read TGTGCCAGCAGCTCTAGCGGGAACAATGAGCAGTTCTTC. The full variable domain, its missing parts supplied by reference TRBV7-3 and TRBJ2-1, is GAGVSQTPSNKVTEKGKYVELRCDPISGHTALYWYRQSLGQGPEFLIYFQGTGAADDSGLPNDRFFAVRPEGSVSTLKIQRTERGDSAVYLCASSSSGNNEQFFGPGTRLTVL.

The count of this clone is one. The chain has TRBV6-1 and TRBJ1-1, with TRBD1 identical over 11 bases. The V segment lost 9 bases and the J segment 5 bases; nucleotides outside the gene matches: 8. Germline V lookup: CDR1 MNHNS, CDR2 SASEGT. This CDR3 is built from 14 residues. The CDR3 protein is CASKRTGGGTEAFF. In DNA form, the CDR3 reads TGTGCCAGTAAAAGGACAGGGGGCGGGACTGAAGCTTTCTTT.

This clone was observed once. The rearrangement links TRBV2 to TRBJ2-5; no clear D. CDR1 and CDR2 from the germline V gene are SNHLY and FYNNEI. V was clipped by 6 bases and J by 4 bases, with 12 bases between them. The CDR3 consists of 13 residues. CDR3 sequence reads: CASRELPGETQYF. The CDR3 region has the DNA TGTGCCAGCAGGGAGCTCCCAGGAGAGACCCAGTACTTC.

The rearrangement uses TRBV19 and TRBJ2-1; 10 bases align to TRBD2. CDR1 is LNHDA and CDR2 is SQIVND in the germline V gene (reference sequence). Losses at the gene ends were 7 bases for V and 2 bases for J; bases not matched to a gene: 8. This CDR3 contains 16 residues. For the CDR3, the DNA is TGTGCCAGTACCCCACTAGCGGGGCTCCCCTACAATGAGCAGTTCTTC. Translating gives CASTPLAGLPYNEQFF.

V usage is TRBV6-6 and J usage is TRBJ2-1; 9 nucleotides line up with TRBD2. J lost 4 bases, V lost 7 bases, and 8 bases had no gene match. The CDR3 contains 15 residues. Germline loops: CDR1 MNHNY, CDR2 SVGAGI (reference sequence). In DNA form, the CDR3 reads TGTGCCAGCAATAGGAGGACTAGCGTTTACAATGAGCAGTTCTTC. Protein product: CASNRRTSVYNEQFF.

The chain joins TRBV19 to TRBJ1-1, with a possible D match to TRBD1 (6 bases). The V and J ends lost 5 bases and 0 bases respectively, with 10 bases between them. The germline CDR1 and CDR2 sequences are LNHDA and SQIVND (reference sequence). The CDR3 is made up of 14 amino acids. The CDR3 is CASSSTGLNTEAFF. As DNA, the CDR3 is TGTGCCAGTAGTTCGACAGGACTGAACACTGAAGCTTTCTTT.

The V call is TRBV6-6, the J call TRBJ1-4; D not resolved. The germline V and J ends were trimmed by 10 bases and 5 bases, with 14 bases remaining between them. The CDR3 sequence is 13 residues long. CDR1 is MNHNY, CDR2 SVGAGI, per germline (reference sequence). CDR3 protein: CATIRANNEKLFF. CDR3 sequence (DNA): TGTGCCACGATCCGGGCAAACAATGAAAAACTGTTTTTT.

Written as DNA, the CDR3 is TGTGCCAGCAGCTTAAACAGGGGGTTTAGGGGAAACACCATATATTTT. This codes for CASSLNRGFRGNTIYF. The V call is TRBV5-4, the J call TRBJ1-3, with 8 bases matching TRBD1. Germline CDR1 SGHNT, CDR2 YYREEE (reference sequence). V was clipped by 2 bases and J by 4 bases; unmatched bases: 8. The CDR3 runs to 16 residues.

The gene calls are TRBV7-3 and TRBJ2-3, with a tentative D call TRBD2 (6 bases). The CDR3 contains 15 residues. Deletions cut 5 bases from V and 1 base from J, with 13 bases between. The germline V gene has CDR1 SGHTA and CDR2 FQGTGA. This chain's CDR3 is CASSQSGPGTDTQYF. As DNA, the CDR3 is TGTGCCAGCAGCCAAAGCGGGCCGGGCACAGATACGCAGTATTTT.

This chain connects TRBV7-9 to TRBJ2-7; 7 positions agree with TRBD2. The germline V gene encodes CDR1 SEHNR and CDR2 FQNEAQ (reference sequence). The CDR3 is 15 residues long. Unmatched junction bases numbered 3, after V lost 1 base and J lost 0 bases. CDR3 loop: CASSLEGGSSYEQYF. DNA for the CDR3: TGTGCCAGCAGCTTAGAGGGAGGGTCCTCCTACGAGCAGTACTTC. The entire variable domain, with the rest obtained from reference TRBV7-9 and TRBJ2-7, is as follows: DTGVSQNPRHKITKRGQNVTFRCDPISEHNRLYWYRQTLGQGPEFLTYFQNEAQLEKSRLLSDRFSAERPKGSFSTLEIQRTEQGDSAMYLCASSLEGGSSYEQYFGPGTRLTVT.

This chain uses TRBV5-4 with TRBJ2-3; TRBD2 might be the D (7 bases). Trimming took off 0 bases at V and 1 base at J, with 18 bases between the two ends. CDR3 length: 18 amino acids. Germline CDR1 SGHNT, CDR2 YYREEE (reference sequence). The CDR3 sequence: CASSLGGGGTRGTDTQYF. The CDR3 nucleotides are TGTGCCAGCAGCTTGGGAGGCGGGGGCACTCGCGGCACAGATACGCAGTATTTT.

V usage is TRBV5-1 and J usage is TRBJ2-1; no definite D call. This CDR3 spans 12 amino acids. V lost 3 bases and J lost 5, with 6 bases in between. CDR1 is SGHRS and CDR2 is YFSETQ in the germline V gene. CDR3 sequence (DNA): TGCGCCAGCAGCTATATAGACAATGAGCAGTTCTTC. Amino acids: CASSYIDNEQFF.